This record looks at one T cell receptor beta chain sequence and its context. The antigen remains unidentified. A much larger clone is a single base away; this may be a read error. This specimen comes from a study of T cell repertoires in cytomegalovirus infection. General study results and limits: HLA-C-restricted CMV clonotypes gave the most frequent clonotype in two of eight donors.

The CDR3 is 18 residues long. V lost 1 base and J lost 2; bases outside the gene matches: 12. CDR1 and CDR2 from the germline V gene are MGHRA and YSYEKL. TCRdb called the reads again in MiXCR, with one record for every CDR3 protein. Among around 330,000 distinct CDR3 sequences, 15% to 20% were seen once, and the ten largest hold around 11%. Input material: PBMCs. This sequence joins TRBV4-1 and TRBJ1-2, with 8 positions matching TRBD1. The sequence was obtained from a human donor in good health (CMV status not recorded). Some clones in this sample may be carry-over from other donors' samples. CDR3: CASSQAPRGTGSNYGYTF. The DNA for the CDR3 is TGCGCCAGCAGCCAAGCCCCTAGAGGGACAGGATCAAACTATGGCTACACCTTC.